This T cell receptor beta chain derives from a study of blood T cell repertoires in COVID-19. Turning to the study itself: Sources were T cells, B-cell-depleted T cells, or PBMCs; the material itself was cDNA or gDNA.

This CDR3 comprises 13 residues. V lost 8 bases, J lost 5 bases, and 6 bases stayed unmatched. CDR1 MNHEY and CDR2 SMNVEV come from the germline V gene (reference sequence). Original methodology: The assay estimated nucleated cells by amplifying reference gene primers. Generated by immunoSEQ multiplex PCR, the TCRdb table keeps only in-frame clones and is missing some. V and J calls and clone size are given by that table; D and trimming were obtained from the DNA. The sample shows roughly 85,000 clones, 75% to 90% of them seen only once. The receptor comes from a man in his fifties with active or convalescent COVID-19. V is TRBV27 and J is TRBJ1-1, with TRBD1 matching 9 bases. Sequenced material: peripheral blood. CDR3 sequence: CASAGQGITEAFF. DNA of the CDR3: TGTGCCAGCGCGGGACAGGGAATAACTGAAGCTTTCTTT.